This TCR beta chain was obtained from a study of shared clonotypes between healthy human individuals. Trimming pared 2 bases from V and 3 bases from J, leaving 11 bases between. CDR1 is WNHNN and CDR2 is SYGVQD in the germline V gene (reference sequence). This CDR3 spans 14 amino acids. Deep level was the assay's run setting. Some clones are missing from TCRdb's copy, which holds only in-frame ones; the method was immunoSEQ multiplex PCR. Of about 580,000 clones detected, roughly 98% appear once; the ten largest clones hold 0.3%. CD8 cells regarded as naive lacked CD45RO, were positively chosen for CCR7, and omitted terminally differentiated effector memory CD45RA+ cells.

This TCR was recovered from a man aged 30 to 39 in good health. The sample comprised naive CD8+ T cells sorted from blood. J is TRBJ2-7 and V is TRBV10-1; no reliable D call. CDR3 nucleotides: TGCGCCAGCAGTGAGGTAGGGTTAGACTACGAGCAGTACTTC. Protein product: CASSEVGLDYEQYF.